This T cell receptor beta chain was observed in a study of a mutant IDH1 vaccine in newly diagnosed glioma. Study overall: The earlier regimen, radiotherapy, temozolomide, or both, was most often both. At week 47 came visit V13, while visit V12 had come at week 35. Study-wide points: Vaccination elicited immune responses in roughly 93% of patients.

Time point meaning: week 35, safety follow-up. With topical imiquimod, each dose of the vaccine consisted of 300 ug of mutant IDH1 20-mer peptide. Eight vaccinations reached patients in weeks 1, 3, 5, 7, 11, 15, 19 and 23. The CDR3 has 16 amino acids. Per germline, CDR1 WSHSY and CDR2 SAAADI. Trimming removed 2 bases from V and 1 base from J; junction bases left unmatched: 3. Method: immunoSEQ multiplex PCR; TCRdb's copy keeps in-frame clones and lacks some. The sample has some 54,000 clones; roughly 80% are singletons. This clone was detected once. The antigen is undetermined. The clonotype originates from a woman between 18 and 30 years old with glioma. The chain employs TRBV10-2 and TRBJ2-1; 9 bases map to TRBD2. The sequences come from PBMCs, collected from a glioma patient whose treatment included an IDH1 peptide vaccine. The CDR3 is CASSEGSGSSYNEQFF. The CDR3 DNA reads as TGCGCCAGCAGTGAGGGTAGCGGGAGTTCCTACAATGAGCAGTTCTTC.